This T cell receptor (beta chain) was recorded in a study of blood T cell repertoires in COVID-19. Study-level background: The United States, Italy and Spain supplied acute and convalescent COVID-19 samples. PBMCs, B-cell-depleted T cells, or T cells provided the cDNA or gDNA that made up the material.

Methods used by the authors: Quantification of nucleated cells was approximated via reference gene primer amplification. Sequenced by immunoSEQ multiplex PCR; TCRdb stores in-frame clones only, minus some. The V and J calls and clone size come from that table; D and trimming were worked out from the DNA. The profile shows fewer than 200,000 clones, 85% of them singletons. This TCR was sampled from a woman aged 55-75 years with acute or convalescent COVID-19. The sequenced sample consisted of peripheral blood.

CDR3 sequence reads: CASSSLAPTDTQYF. The CDR3 DNA is TGTGCCAGCAGTTCACTAGCCCCAACAGATACGCAGTATTTT. The V and J genes are TRBV6-5 and TRBJ2-3, with D maybe TRBD2 (6 bases). V was cut by 4 bases and J by 3 bases, with 11 bases left in between. Germline loops: CDR1 MNHEY, CDR2 SVGAGI. The CDR3 runs 14 residues.